This T cell receptor beta chain came from a study of blood T cell repertoires in COVID-19. Study in general: Material from acute and convalescent COVID-19 was sourced from the United States, Italy and Spain.

V lost 5 bases to trimming and J lost 4 bases, with 9 bases between them. The CDR3 runs to 12 residues. Germline V gene data show CDR1 as SGHDT and CDR2 as YYEEEE. Residents of about two dozen US areas, aged roughly 18 to 89 years, made up the participants. Assignment of participants to cohorts was predicated upon participant-reported clinical history. The data were produced by immunoSEQ multiplex PCR, yet TCRdb's version contains in-frame clones alone and is incomplete. Altogether under 300,000 clones are present, roughly nine tenths being singletons, with the ten largest covering about 2.2%. This clone occurred a few times.

This sequence joins TRBV5-6 and TRBJ1-2; D is undetermined. Material: PBMCs or T cells enriched from blood (not recorded which). The clonotype comes from a woman in her late teens or twenties who had recovered from COVID-19. The CDR3 nucleotides are TGTGCCAGCAGGAGTAGCGGCTATGGCTACACCTTC. Protein: CASRSSGYGYTF. Complete variable domain (other parts from reference TRBV5-6 and TRBJ1-2): DAGVTQSPTHLIKTRGQQVTLRCSPKSGHDTVSWYQQALGQGPQFIFQYYEEEERQRGNFPDRFSGHQFPNYSSELNVNALLLGDSALYLCASRSSGYGYTFGSGTRLTVV.